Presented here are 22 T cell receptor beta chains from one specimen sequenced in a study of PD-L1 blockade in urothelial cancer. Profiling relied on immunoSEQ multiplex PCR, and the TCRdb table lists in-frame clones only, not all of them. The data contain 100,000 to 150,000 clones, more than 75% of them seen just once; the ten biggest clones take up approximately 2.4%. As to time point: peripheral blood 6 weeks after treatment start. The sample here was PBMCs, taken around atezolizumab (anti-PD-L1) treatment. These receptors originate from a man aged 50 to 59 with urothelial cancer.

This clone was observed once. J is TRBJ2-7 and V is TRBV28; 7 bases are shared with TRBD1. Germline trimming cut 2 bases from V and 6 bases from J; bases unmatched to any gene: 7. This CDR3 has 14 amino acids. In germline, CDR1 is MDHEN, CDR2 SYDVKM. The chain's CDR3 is CASSLKTGLFEQYF. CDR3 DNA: TGTGCCAGCAGTTTAAAGACAGGGTTATTCGAGCAGTACTTC.

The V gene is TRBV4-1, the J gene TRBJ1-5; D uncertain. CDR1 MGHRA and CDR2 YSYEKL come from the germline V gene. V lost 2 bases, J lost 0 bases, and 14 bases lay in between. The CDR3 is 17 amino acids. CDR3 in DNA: TGCGCCAGCAGCCAAAGCGGTGCAGTCCATAGCAATCAGCCCCAGCATTTT. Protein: CASSQSGAVHSNQPQHF.

The CDR3 coding sequence is TGTGCCAGCAGTTACGAGGGCAGTCGGGGTTCCGGGGAGCTGTTTTTT. Its translation: CASSYEGSRGSGELFF. The rearrangement joins TRBV6-5 to TRBJ2-2; possible D gene TRBD2, 5 bases. Looked up from germline, CDR1 is MNHEY and CDR2 is SVGAGI. CDR3 length: 16 amino acids. V lost 2 bases and J lost 6, with 16 bases in between.

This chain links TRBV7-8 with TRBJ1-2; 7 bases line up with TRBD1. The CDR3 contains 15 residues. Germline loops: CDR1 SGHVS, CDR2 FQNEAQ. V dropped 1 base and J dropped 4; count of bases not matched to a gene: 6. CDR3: CASSLGSGQAYGYTF. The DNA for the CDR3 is TGTGCCAGCAGCTTAGGATCTGGACAGGCCTATGGCTACACCTTC. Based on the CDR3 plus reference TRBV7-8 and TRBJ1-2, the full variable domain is GAGVSQSPRYKVAKRGQDVALRCDPISGHVSLFWYQQALGQGPEFLTYFQNEAQLDKSGLPSDRFFAERPEGSVSTLKIQRTQQEDSAVYLCASSLGSGQAYGYTFGSGTRLTVV.

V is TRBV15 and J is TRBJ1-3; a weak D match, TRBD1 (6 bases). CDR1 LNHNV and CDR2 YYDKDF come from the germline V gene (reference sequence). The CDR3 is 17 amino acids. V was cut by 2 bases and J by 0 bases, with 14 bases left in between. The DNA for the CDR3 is TGTGCCACCAGCAGACCAGGGGACCCTAGCTCTGGAAACACCATATATTTT. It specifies CATSRPGDPSSGNTIYF.

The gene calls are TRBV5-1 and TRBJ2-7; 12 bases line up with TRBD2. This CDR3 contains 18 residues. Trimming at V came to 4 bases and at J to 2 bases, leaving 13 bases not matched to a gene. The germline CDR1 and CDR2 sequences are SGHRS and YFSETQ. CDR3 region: CASSPLGTSGSATYEQYF. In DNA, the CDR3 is TGCGCCAGCAGCCCCCTCGGGACTAGCGGGTCCGCGACCTACGAGCAGTACTTC.

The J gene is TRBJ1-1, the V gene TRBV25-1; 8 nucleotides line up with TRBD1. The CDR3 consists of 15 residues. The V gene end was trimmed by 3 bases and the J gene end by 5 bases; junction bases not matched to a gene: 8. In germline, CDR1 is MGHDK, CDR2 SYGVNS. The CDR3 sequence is CASSDPGGAGTEAFF. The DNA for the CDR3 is TGTGCCAGCAGTGATCCAGGGGGCGCCGGGACTGAAGCTTTCTTT.

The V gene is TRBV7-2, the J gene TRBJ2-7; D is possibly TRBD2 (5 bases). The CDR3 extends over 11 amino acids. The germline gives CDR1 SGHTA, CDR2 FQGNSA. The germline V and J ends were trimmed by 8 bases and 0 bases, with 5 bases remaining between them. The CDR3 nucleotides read TGTGCCAGCGGACTCTCCTACGAGCAGTACTTC. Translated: CASGLSYEQYF.

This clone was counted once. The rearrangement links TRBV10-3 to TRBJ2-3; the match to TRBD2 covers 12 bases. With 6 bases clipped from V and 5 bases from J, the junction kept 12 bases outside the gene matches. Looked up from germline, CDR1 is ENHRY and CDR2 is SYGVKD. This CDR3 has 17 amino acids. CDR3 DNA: TGTGCCATCAGCCCGAGGCTAGCGGGAGGGCCCGTAGATACGCAGTATTTT. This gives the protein CAISPRLAGGPVDTQYF.

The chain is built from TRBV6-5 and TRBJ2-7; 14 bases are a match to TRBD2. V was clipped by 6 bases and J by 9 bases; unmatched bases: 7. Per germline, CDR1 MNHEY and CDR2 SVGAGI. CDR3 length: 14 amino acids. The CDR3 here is CASSRRGLAGGQYF. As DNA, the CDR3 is TGTGCCAGCAGCCGCAGAGGACTAGCGGGAGGGCAGTACTTC.

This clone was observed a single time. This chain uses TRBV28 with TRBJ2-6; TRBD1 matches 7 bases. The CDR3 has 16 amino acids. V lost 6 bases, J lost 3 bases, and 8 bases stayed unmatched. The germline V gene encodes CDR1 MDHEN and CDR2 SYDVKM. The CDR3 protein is CASSEGGFGGANVLTF. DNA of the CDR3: TGTGCCAGCAGCGAAGGGGGCTTCGGTGGGGCCAACGTCCTGACTTTC.

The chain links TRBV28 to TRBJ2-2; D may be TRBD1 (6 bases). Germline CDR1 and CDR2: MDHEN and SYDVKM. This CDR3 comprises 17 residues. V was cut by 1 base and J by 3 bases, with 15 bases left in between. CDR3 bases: TGTGCCAGCAGTTTATATGTTGGGGACACCGACACCGGGGAGCTGTTTTTT. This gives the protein CASSLYVGDTDTGELFF.

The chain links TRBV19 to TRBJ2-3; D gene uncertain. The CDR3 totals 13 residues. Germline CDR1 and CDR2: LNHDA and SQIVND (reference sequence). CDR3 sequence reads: CDEHSTSTDTQYF. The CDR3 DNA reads TGTGATGAACACAGTACTAGCACAGATACGCAGTATTTT. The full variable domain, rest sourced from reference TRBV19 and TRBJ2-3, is DGGITQSPKYLFRKEGQNVTLSCEQNLNHDAMYWYRQDPGQGLRLIYYSQIVNDFQKGDIAEGYSVSREKKESFPLTVTSAQKNPTAFYLCDEHSTSTDTQYFGPGTRLTVL.

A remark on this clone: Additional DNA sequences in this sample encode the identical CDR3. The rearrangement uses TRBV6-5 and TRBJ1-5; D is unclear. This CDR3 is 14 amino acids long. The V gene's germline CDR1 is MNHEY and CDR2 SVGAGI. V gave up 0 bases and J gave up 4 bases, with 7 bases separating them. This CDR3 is CASSYSRGNQPQHF. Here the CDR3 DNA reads TGTGCCAGCAGTTACTCGAGAGGGAATCAGCCCCAGCATTTT.

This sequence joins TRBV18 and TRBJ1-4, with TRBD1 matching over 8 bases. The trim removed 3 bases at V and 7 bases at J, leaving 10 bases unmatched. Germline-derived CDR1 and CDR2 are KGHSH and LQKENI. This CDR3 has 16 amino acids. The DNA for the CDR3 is TGTGCCAGCTCACCTGCCCTGACCGGGACAGGTGAAAAACTGTTTTTT. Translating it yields CASSPALTGTGEKLFF.

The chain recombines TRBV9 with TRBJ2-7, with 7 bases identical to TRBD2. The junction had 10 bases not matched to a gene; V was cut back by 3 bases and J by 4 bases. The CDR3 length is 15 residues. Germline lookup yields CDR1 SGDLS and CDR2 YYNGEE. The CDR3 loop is CASSEGAGVGYEQYF. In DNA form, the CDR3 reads TGTGCCAGCAGCGAAGGGGCGGGAGTAGGGTACGAGCAGTACTTC.

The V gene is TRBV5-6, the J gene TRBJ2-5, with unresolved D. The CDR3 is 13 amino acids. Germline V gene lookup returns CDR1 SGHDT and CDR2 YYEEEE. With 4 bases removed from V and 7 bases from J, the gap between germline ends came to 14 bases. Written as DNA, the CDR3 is TGTGCCAGCAGCCCTGAGTTGTTCGGGACCCAGTACTTC. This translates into CASSPELFGTQYF.

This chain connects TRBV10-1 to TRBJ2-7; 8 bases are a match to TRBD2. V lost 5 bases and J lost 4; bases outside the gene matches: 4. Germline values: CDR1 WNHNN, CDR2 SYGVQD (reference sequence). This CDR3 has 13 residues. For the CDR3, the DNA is TGCGCCAGCAGTCTGGCGGGAGGTTACGAGCAGTACTTC. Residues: CASSLAGGYEQYF.

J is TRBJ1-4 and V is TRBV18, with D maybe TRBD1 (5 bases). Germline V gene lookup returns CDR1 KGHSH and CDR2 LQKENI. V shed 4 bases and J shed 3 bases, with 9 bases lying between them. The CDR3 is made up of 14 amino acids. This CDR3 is CASSLRDSNEKLFF. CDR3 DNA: TGTGCCAGCTCACTTCGGGACTCTAATGAAAAACTGTTTTTT.

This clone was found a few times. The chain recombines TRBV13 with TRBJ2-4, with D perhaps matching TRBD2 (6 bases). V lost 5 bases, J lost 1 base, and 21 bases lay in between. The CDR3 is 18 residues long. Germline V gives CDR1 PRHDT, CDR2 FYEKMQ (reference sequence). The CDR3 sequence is CASSPWGSGGEAKNIQYF. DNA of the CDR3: TGTGCCAGCAGCCCCTGGGGTAGCGGAGGGGAGGCCAAAAACATTCAGTACTTC.

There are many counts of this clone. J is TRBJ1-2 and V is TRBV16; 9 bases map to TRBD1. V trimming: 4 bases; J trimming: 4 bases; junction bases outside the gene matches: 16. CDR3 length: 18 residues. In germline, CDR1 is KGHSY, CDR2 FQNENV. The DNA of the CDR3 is TGTGCCAGCAGCCCAGTCCCGGGACAGGGTTGGGGTTCCTATGGCTACACCTTC. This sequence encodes CASSPVPGQGWGSYGYTF.

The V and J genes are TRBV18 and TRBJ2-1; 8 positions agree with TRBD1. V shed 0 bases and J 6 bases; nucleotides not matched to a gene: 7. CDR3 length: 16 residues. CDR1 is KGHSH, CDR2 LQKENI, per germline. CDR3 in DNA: TGTGCCAGCTCACCACCGCAGTACAGGGGGGCCAATGAGCAGTTCTTC. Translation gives CASSPPQYRGANEQFF.